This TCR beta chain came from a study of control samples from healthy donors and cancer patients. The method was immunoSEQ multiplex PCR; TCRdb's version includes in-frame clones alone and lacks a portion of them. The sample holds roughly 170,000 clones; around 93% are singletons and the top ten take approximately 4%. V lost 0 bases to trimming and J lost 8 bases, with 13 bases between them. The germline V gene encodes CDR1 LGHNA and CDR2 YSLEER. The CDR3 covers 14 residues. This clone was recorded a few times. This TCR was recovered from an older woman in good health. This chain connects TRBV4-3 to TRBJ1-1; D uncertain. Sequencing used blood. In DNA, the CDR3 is TGCGCCAGCAGCCAAGATCGTAAAGGCCCAGAAGCTTTCTTT. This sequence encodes CASSQDRKGPEAFF.